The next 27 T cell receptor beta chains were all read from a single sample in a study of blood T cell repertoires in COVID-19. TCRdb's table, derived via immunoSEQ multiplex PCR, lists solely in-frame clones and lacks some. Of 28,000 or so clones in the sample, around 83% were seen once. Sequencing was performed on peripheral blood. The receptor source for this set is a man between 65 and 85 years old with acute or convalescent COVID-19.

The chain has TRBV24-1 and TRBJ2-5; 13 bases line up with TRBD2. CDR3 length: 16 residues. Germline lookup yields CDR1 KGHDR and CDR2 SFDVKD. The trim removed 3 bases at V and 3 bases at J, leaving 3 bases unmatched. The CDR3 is CATSDQGLAGKETQYF. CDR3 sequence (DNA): TGTGCCACCAGTGATCAGGGACTAGCGGGAAAAGAGACCCAGTACTTC.

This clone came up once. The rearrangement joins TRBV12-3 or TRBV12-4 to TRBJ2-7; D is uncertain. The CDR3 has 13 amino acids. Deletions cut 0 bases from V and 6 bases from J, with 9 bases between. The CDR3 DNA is TGTGCCAGCAGTTTAGCGCGAGTGTCCGAGCAGTACTTC. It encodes CASSLARVSEQYF.

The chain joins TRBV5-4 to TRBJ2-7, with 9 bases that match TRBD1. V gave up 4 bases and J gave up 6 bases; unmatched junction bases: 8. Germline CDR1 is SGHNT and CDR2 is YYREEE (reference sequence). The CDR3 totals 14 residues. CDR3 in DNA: TGTGCCAGCAGCCCCCGGGGACAGGGTGGCGAGCAGTACTTC. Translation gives CASSPRGQGGEQYF. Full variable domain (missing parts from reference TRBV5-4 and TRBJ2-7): ETGVTQSPTHLIKTRGQQVTLRCSSQSGHNTVSWYQQALGQGPQFIFQYYREEENGRGNFPPRFSGLQFPNYSSELNVNALELDDSALYLCASSPRGQGGEQYFGPGTRLTVT.

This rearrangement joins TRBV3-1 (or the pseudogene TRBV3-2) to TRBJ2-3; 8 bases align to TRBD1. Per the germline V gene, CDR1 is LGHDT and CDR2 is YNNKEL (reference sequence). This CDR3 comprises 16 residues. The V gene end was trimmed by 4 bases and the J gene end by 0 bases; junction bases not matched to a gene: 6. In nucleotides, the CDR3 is TGTGCCAGCAGCCGAAAACAGGGGGAGAGCACAGATACGCAGTATTTT. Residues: CASSRKQGESTDTQYF.

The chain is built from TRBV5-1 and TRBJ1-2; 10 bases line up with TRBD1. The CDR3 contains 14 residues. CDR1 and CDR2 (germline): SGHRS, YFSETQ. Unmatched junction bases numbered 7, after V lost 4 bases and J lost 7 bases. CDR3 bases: TGCGCCAGCAGCGGCCCGGGACAGGGGTCTGGCTACACCTTC. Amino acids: CASSGPGQGSGYTF.

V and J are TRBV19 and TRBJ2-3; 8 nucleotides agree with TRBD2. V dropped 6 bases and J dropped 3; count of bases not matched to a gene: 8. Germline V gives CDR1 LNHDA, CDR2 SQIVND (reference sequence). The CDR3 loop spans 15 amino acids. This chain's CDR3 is CASRIGGGLTDTQYF. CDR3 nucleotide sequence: TGTGCCAGTAGAATTGGCGGGGGGCTTACAGATACGCAGTATTTT.

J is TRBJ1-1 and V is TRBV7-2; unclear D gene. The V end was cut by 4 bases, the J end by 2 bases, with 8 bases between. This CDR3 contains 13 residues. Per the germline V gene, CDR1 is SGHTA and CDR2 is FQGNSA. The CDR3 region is CASSSSPNTEAFF. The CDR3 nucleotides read TGTGCCAGCAGCTCAAGCCCTAACACTGAAGCTTTCTTT.

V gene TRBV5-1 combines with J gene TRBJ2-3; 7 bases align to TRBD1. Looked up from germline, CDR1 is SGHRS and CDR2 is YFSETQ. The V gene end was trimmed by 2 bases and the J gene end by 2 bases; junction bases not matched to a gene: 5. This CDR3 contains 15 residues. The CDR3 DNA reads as TGCGCCAGCAGCTTTGGACAGGCCACCACAGATACGCAGTATTTT. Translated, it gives CASSFGQATTDTQYF.

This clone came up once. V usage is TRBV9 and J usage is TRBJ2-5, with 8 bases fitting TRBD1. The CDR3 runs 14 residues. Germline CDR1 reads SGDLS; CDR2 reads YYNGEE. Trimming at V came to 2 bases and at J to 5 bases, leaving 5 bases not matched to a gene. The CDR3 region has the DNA TGTGCCAGCAGCGTGACAGGGGATTGGGAGACCCAGTACTTC. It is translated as CASSVTGDWETQYF.

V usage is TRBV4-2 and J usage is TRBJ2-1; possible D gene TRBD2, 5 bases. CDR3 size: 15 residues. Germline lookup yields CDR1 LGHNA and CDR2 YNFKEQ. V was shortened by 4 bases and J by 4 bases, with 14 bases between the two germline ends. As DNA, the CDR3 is TGTGCCAGCAGCCCCGAGGCGGGTTCGTACAATGAGCAGTTCTTC. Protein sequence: CASSPEAGSYNEQFF.

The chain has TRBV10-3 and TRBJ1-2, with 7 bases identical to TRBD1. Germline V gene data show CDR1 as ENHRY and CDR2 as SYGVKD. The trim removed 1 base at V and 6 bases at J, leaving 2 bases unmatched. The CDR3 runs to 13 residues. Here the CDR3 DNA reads TGTGCCATCAGTGAGTTTGACAGGGATGGCTACACCTTC. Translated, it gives CAISEFDRDGYTF.

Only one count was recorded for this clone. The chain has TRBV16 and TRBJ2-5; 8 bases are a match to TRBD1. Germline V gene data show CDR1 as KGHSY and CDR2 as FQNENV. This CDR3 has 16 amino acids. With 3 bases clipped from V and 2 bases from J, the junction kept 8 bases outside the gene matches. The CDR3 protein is CASSHHGQGGQETQYF. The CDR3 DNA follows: TGTGCCAGCAGCCATCATGGACAGGGCGGGCAAGAGACCCAGTACTTC.

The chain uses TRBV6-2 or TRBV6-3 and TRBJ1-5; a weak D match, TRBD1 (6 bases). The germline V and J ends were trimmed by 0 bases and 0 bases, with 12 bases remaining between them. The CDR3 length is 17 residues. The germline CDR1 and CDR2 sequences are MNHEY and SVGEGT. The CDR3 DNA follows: TGTGCCAGCAGTTACTCAAGGACAGCCTATAGCAATCAGCCCCAGCATTTT. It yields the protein CASSYSRTAYSNQPQHF.

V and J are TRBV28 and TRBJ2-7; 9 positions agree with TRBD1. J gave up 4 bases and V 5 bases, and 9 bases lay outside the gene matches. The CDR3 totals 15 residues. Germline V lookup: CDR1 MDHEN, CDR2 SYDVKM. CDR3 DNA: TGTGCCAGCAGTCCCGTAGTTGGGACAGGGTACGAGCAGTACTTC. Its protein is CASSPVVGTGYEQYF.

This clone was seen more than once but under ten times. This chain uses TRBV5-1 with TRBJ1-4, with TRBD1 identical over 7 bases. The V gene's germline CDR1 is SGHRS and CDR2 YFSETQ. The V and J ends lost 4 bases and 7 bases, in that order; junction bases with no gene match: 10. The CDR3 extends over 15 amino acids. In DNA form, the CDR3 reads TGCGCCAGCAGCCCCGAGGGGGCGTCTTTTGAAAAACTGTTTTTT. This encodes CASSPEGASFEKLFF.

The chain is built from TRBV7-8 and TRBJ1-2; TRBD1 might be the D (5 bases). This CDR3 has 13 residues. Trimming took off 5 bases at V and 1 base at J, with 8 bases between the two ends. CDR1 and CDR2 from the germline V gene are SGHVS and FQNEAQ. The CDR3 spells CASSTRVNYGYTF. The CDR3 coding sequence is TGTGCCAGCAGCACCAGGGTTAACTATGGCTACACCTTC. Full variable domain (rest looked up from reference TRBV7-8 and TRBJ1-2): GAGVSQSPRYKVAKRGQDVALRCDPISGHVSLFWYQQALGQGPEFLTYFQNEAQLDKSGLPSDRFFAERPEGSVSTLKIQRTQQEDSAVYLCASSTRVNYGYTFGSGTRLTVV.

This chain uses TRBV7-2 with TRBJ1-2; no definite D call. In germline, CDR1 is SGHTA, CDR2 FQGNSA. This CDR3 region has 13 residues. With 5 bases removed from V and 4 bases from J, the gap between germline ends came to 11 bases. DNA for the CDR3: TGTGCCAGCAGCCCCGACCAGGCCTATGGCTACACCTTC. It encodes CASSPDQAYGYTF.

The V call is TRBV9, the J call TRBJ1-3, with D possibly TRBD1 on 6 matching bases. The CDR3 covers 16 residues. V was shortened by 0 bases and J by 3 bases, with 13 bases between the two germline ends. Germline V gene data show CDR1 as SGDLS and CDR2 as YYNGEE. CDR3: CASSVDPGDNGNTIYF. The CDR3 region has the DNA TGTGCCAGCAGCGTAGACCCAGGGGACAATGGAAACACCATATATTTT.

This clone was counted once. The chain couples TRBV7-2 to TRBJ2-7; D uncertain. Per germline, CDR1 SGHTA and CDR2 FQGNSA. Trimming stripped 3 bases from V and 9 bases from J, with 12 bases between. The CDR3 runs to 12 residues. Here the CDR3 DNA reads TGTGCCAGCAGCTTTCCCGTCCGCGGGCAGTACTTC. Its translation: CASSFPVRGQYF.

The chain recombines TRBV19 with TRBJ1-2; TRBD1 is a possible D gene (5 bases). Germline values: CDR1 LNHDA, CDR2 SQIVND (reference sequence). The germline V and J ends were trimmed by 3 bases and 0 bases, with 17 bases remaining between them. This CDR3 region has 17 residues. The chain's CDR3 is CASSMPRGSGTNYGYTF. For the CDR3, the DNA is TGTGCCAGTAGTATGCCCCGGGGGAGCGGGACTAACTATGGCTACACCTTC.

The CDR3 reads CASSYEQGGSGNTIYF. The DNA of the CDR3 is TGCGCCAGCAGCTACGAACAGGGGGGTTCTGGAAACACCATATATTTT. J is TRBJ1-3 and V is TRBV5-1, with TRBD1 identical over 8 bases. The V and J ends lost 3 bases and 1 base, in that order; junction bases with no gene match: 6. Germline values: CDR1 SGHRS, CDR2 YFSETQ. CDR3 size: 16 residues.

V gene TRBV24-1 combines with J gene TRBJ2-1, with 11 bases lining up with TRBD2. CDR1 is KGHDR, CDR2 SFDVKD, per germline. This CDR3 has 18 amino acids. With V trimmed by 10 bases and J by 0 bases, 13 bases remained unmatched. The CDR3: CATLAGGPELISYNEQFF. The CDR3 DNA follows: TGTGCCACTTTAGCGGGAGGGCCTGAACTCATCTCCTACAATGAGCAGTTCTTC.

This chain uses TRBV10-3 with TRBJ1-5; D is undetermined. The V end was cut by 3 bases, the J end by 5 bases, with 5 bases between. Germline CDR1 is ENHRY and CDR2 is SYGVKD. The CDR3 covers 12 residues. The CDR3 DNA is TGTGCCATCAGTGACGGTGATCAGCCCCAGCATTTT. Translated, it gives CAISDGDQPQHF.

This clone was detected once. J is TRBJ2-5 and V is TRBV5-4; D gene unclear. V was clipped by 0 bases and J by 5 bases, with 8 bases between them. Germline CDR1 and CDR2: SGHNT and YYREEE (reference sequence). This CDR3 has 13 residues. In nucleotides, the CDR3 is TGTGCCAGCAGCTTGGGAGGTTACGAGACCCAGTACTTC. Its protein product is CASSLGGYETQYF. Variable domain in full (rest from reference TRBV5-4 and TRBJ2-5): ETGVTQSPTHLIKTRGQQVTLRCSSQSGHNTVSWYQQALGQGPQFIFQYYREEENGRGNFPPRFSGLQFPNYSSELNVNALELDDSALYLCASSLGGYETQYFGPGTRLLVL.

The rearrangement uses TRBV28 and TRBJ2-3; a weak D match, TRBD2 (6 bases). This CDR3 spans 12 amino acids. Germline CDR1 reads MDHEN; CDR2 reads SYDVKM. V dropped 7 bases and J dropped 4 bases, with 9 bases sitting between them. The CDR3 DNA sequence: TGTGCCAGCACGGAGCGGGCAGATACGCAGTATTTT. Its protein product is CASTERADTQYF.

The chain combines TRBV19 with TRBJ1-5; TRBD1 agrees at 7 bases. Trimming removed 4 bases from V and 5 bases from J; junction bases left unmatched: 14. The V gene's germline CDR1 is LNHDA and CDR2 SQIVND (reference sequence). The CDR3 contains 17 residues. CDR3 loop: CASSKHPARDRYQPQHF. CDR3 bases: TGTGCCAGTAGTAAACATCCCGCCAGGGACAGATATCAGCCCCAGCATTTT.

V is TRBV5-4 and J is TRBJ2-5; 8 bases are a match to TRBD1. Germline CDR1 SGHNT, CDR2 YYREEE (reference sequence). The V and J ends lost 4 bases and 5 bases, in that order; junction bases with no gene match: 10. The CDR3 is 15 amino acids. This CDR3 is CASSIDRGAWETQYF. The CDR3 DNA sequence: TGTGCCAGCAGCATCGACAGGGGCGCATGGGAGACCCAGTACTTC. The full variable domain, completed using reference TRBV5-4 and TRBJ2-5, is ETGVTQSPTHLIKTRGQQVTLRCSSQSGHNTVSWYQQALGQGPQFIFQYYREEENGRGNFPPRFSGLQFPNYSSELNVNALELDDSALYLCASSIDRGAWETQYFGPGTRLLVL.